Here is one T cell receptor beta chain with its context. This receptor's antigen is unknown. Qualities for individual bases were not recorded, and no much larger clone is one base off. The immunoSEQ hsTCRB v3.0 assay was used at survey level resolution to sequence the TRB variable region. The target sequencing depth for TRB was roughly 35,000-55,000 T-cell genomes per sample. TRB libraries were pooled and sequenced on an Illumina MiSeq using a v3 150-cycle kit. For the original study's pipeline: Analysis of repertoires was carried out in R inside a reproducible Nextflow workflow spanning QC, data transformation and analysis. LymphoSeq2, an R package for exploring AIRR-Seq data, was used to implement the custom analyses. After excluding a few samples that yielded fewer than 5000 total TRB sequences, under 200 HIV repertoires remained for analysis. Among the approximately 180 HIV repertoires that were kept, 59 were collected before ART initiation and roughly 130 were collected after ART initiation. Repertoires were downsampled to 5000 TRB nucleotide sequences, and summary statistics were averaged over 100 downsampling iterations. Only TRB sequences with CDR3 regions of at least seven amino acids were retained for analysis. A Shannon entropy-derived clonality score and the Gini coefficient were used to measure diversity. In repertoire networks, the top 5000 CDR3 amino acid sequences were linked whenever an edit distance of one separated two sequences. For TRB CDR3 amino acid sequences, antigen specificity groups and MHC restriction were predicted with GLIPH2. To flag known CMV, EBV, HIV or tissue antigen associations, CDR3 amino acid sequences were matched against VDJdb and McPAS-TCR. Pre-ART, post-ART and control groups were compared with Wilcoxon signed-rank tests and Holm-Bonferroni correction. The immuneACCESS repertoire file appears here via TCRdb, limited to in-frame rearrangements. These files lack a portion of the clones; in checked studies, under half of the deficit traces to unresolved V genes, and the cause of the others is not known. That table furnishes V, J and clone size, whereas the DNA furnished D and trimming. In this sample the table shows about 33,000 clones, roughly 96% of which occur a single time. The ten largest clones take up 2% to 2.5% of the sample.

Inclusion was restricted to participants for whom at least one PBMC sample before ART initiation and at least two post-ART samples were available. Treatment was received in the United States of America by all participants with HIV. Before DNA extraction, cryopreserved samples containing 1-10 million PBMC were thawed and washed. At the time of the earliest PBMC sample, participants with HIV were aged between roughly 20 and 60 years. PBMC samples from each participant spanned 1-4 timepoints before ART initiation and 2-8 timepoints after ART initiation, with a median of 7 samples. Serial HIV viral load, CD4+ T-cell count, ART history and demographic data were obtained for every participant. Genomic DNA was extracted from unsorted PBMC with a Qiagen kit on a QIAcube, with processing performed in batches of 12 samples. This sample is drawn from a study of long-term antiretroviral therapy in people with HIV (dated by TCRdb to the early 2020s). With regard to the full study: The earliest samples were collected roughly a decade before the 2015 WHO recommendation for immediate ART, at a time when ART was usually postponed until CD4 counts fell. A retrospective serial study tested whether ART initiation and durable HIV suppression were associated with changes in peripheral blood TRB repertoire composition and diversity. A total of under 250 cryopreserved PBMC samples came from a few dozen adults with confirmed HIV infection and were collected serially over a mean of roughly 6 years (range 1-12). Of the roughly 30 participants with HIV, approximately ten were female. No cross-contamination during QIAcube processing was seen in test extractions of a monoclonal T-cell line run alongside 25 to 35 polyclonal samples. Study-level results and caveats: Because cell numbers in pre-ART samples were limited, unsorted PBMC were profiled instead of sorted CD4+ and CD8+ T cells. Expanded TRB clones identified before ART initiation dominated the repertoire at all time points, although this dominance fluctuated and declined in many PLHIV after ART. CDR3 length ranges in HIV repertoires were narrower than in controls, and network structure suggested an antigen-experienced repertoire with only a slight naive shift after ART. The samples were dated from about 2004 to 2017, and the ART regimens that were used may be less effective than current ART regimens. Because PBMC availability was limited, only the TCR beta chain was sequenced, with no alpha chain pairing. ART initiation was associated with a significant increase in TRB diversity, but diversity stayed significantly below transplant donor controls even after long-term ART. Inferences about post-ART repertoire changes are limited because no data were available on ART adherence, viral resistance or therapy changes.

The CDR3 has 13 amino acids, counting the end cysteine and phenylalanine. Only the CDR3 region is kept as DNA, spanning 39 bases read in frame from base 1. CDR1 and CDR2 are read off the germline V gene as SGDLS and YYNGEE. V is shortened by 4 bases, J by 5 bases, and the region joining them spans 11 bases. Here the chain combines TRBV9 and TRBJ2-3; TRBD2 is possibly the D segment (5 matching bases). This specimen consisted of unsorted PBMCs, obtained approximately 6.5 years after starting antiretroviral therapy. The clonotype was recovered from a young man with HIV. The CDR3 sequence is CASSPSGRDTQYF. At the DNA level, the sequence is TGTGCCAGCAGCCCCAGTGGGAGAGATACGCAGTATTTT. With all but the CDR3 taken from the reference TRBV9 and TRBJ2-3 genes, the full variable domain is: DSGVTQTPKHLITATGQRVTLRCSPRSGDLSVYWYQQSLDQGLQFLIQYYNGEERAKGNILERFSAQQFPDLHSELNLSSLELGDSALYFCASSPSGRDTQYFGPGTRLTVL.